This TCR beta chain is drawn from a study of blood T cell repertoires in COVID-19 (dated by TCRdb to the early 2020s). Broadly, across the study: Samples from collaborators originated in the United States, Italy and Spain and spanned both the acute and convalescent phases of COVID-19. The prospective study material was composed of cDNA or gDNA derived from T cells, B-cell-depleted T cells, or PBMCs. Deeply sampled blood TCRbeta repertoires from subjects exposed to, actively infected with, or recovered from COVID-19 were included in the dataset. The repertoires were released in a freely available public database intended as a resource for research on the immune response to SARS-CoV-2. The samples were drawn from the first 160 participants of the ongoing ImmuneRACE study and from some 1,300 subjects provided by 6 global collaborators. The sample metadata nearly always contained a de-identified subject ID, COVID-19 status, age in years and sex. Where available, HLA class I and class II types were taken from metadata supplied by the sample provider and were not determined by assay-based typing. General study outcomes and caveats: The amount of clinical and demographic metadata varied by source and participant and was provided uncurated.

Whole blood was collected in K2EDTA tubes by collaborating institutions according to the institutions' own protocols. For TCRbeta analysis, collaborator samples were shipped as frozen whole blood, as isolated PBMCs, or as DNA extracted from either sample type. From the germline V gene, CDR1 is MDHEN and CDR2 is SYDVKM. Relative to germline, V is 5 bases shorter and J is 7 bases shorter, with 27 bases between their ends. The CDR3 numbers 19 residues from cysteine through phenylalanine. The read is trimmed to its CDR3 DNA, 57 bases read in frame from base 1. Notes on this clone: Its antigen has not been determined. No quality values exist for individual bases; no much larger clone is one base distant.

TCRbeta CDR3 regions were amplified from genomic DNA using the immunoSEQ Assay, a bias-controlled multiplex PCR. Per the authors' processing: Within the assay, amplification of reference gene primers was used to estimate how many nucleated cells each sample contained. To quantify the absolute abundance of each unique TCRbeta CDR3 rearrangement, sequence reads were collapsed and filtered. For each sample, productive Simpson clonality was calculated by taking the square root of Simpson's diversity index across productive rearrangements. TCRdb retrieved this table from immuneACCESS and kept in-frame rearrangements only. Not all clones are present; in checked studies, unresolved V genes account for under half, and no reason is known for the remainder. That table furnishes V, J and clone size, whereas the DNA furnished D and trimming. Counted in this sample were over 150,000 clones; approximately 80% of them appeared once. The biggest ten clones account for over 10% of the sample.

Sequencing was performed on peripheral blood. The chain is encoded by TRBV28 joined to TRBJ1-6; the D segment could be TRBD1, given 6 matching bases. The sequence derives from a human donor in a cohort sampled during active COVID-19. The encoded CDR3 is CASSPIRPYSGAENSPLHF. The DNA reads as follows: TGTGCCAGCAGTCCCATTCGTCCTTATTCAGGGGCCGAAAATTCACCCCTCCACTTT.